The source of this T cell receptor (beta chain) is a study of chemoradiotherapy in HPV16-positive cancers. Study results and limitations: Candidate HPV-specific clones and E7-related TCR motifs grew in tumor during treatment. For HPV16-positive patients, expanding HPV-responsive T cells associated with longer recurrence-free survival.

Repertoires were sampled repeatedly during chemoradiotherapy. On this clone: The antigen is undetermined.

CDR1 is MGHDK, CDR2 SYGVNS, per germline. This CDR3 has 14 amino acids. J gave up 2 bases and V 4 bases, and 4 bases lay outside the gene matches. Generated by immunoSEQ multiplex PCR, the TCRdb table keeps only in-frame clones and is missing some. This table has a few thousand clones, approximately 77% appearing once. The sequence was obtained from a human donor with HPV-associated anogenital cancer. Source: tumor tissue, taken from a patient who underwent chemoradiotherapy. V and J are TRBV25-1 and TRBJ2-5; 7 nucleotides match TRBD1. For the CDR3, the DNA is TGTGCCAGCAGTGCTTCAGGGGGACAAGAGACCCAGTACTTC. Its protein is CASSASGGQETQYF.